This section outlines one T cell receptor beta chain sequence together with its context. Its antigen is unidentified. CDR1 SGHDN and CDR2 FVKESK come from the germline V gene. This CDR3 spans 15 amino acids. Trimming cost V 0 bases and J 2 bases, with 5 bases left between them. This sample's time point: week 35, safety follow-up. Alongside topical imiquimod, each dose of vaccine comprised 300 ug of mutant IDH1 20-mer peptide. New WHO grade 3 or 4 IDH1-mutant, ATRX-lost astrocytomas were present in all donors. These data originate in a study of a mutant IDH1 vaccine in newly diagnosed glioma. Study as a whole: Vaccines were begun 4-6 weeks after radiotherapy alone, or with temozolomide cycles. Treated patients, roughly 62% male and roughly 38% female, averaged about 40 years of age. Earlier treatment was radiotherapy, temozolomide, or both, with most getting both.

Assay used: immunoSEQ multiplex PCR; TCRdb lists only in-frame clones, some missing. The sample has more than 25,000 clones, roughly 76% seen once; the top ten hold 6.5% to 9.5%. The rearrangement uses TRBV14 and TRBJ2-6; D is uncertain. The receptor comes from a man between 50 and 59 years old with glioma. The source was PBMCs, collected from a glioma patient whose treatment included an IDH1 peptide vaccine. The CDR3 bases are TGTGCCAGCAGCCAAGACGGAACTGGGGCCAACGTCCTGACTTTC. It translates to CASSQDGTGANVLTF.